Presented here are 27 T cell receptor beta chains from one specimen sequenced in a study of beta chain features in type 1 diabetes. The isolated RNA, all of it, was reverse transcribed, so expressed TCRB transcripts were what got sequenced. The repertoire was sequenced with immunoSEQ multiplex PCR; TCRdb's copy has only in-frame clones and lacks some. Of hundreds of thousands of clones in the sample, 7.5% to 9% were seen once. Sample: central memory CD4+ T cells from blood. All receptors come from a woman aged 18 to 35 in good health.

This clone has more than one count but fewer than ten. V is TRBV5-8 and J is TRBJ1-4; the D is unclear. The germline V gene encodes CDR1 SGHTS and CDR2 YDEGEE. The CDR3 runs 13 residues. Deletions cut 4 bases from V and 4 bases from J, with 8 bases between. The CDR3 region has the DNA TGTGCCAGCAGCGTGGGCCTTAATGAAAAACTGTTTTTT. Translation gives CASSVGLNEKLFF.

The DNA for the CDR3 is TGTGCCAGCAGTTACGGGACGGCCCGGCGGAGCTACGAGCAGTACTTC. Its protein is CASSYGTARRSYEQYF. This chain joins TRBV6-5 and TRBJ2-7, with D perhaps matching TRBD1 or TRBD2 (5 bases each). Germline V lookup: CDR1 MNHEY, CDR2 SVGAGI. The CDR3 is 16 amino acids. Between the trimmed V and J ends, which lost 2 bases and 3 bases, there was a span of 17 bases.

This clone was observed a handful of times. The rearrangement joins TRBV2 to TRBJ2-7, with D possibly matching TRBD1 (7 bases). Between the trimmed V and J ends, which lost 4 bases and 5 bases, there was a span of 15 bases. The germline V gene encodes CDR1 SNHLY and CDR2 FYNNEI. This CDR3 has 14 amino acids. The CDR3 region has the DNA TGTGCCAGCAGTGCCCAGGGGGGCTCTCACGAGCAGTACTTC. Its translation: CASSAQGGSHEQYF.

V and J are TRBV28 and TRBJ2-7; 8 bases are a match to TRBD1. The CDR3 consists of 15 residues. Germline V gene lookup returns CDR1 MDHEN and CDR2 SYDVKM. J gave up 0 bases and V 6 bases, and 7 bases lay outside the gene matches. CDR3 in DNA: TGTGCCAGCAGCCCCAGGGGGCGAGGCTCCTACGAGCAGTACTTC. This translates into CASSPRGRGSYEQYF. Drawing the rest from reference TRBV28 and TRBJ2-7, the complete variable domain is DVKVTQSSRYLVKRTGEKVFLECVQDMDHENMFWYRQDPGLGLRLIYFSYDVKMKEKGDIPEGYSVSREKKERFSLILESASTNQTSMYLCASSPRGRGSYEQYFGPGTRLTVT.

This clone was seen more than once but under ten times. The chain joins TRBV29-1 to TRBJ2-7; tentative D call: TRBD1 (6 bases). Germline loops: CDR1 SQVTM, CDR2 ANQGSEA. This CDR3 contains 12 residues. V lost 7 bases and J lost 5, with 15 bases in between. CDR3 sequence: CSGEGQSHEQYF. In nucleotides, the CDR3 is TGCAGCGGGGAAGGACAGTCCCACGAGCAGTACTTC.

A few counts support this clone. The chain is built from TRBV19 and TRBJ1-1; no clear D. CDR1 and CDR2 (germline): LNHDA, SQIVND (reference sequence). The length of the CDR3 is 15 residues. Trimming left V 1 base short and J 1 base short, with 10 bases between. Written as DNA, the CDR3 is TGTGCCAGTAGTATAGTCGGCAGGTCGAACACTGAAGCTTTCTTT. It specifies CASSIVGRSNTEAFF.

The chain combines TRBV5-4 with TRBJ2-2; D call uncertain. CDR3 length equals 13 residues. V gave up 3 bases and J gave up 6 bases, with 9 bases separating them. Germline-derived CDR1 and CDR2 are SGHNT and YYREEE (reference sequence). DNA for the CDR3: TGTGCCAGCAGCTCGCCGCGGCCCGGGGAGCTGTTTTTT. This codes for CASSSPRPGELFF.

There are a few counts of this clone. The chain joins TRBV25-1 to TRBJ2-1; possible D gene TRBD2, 5 bases. The germline CDR1 and CDR2 sequences are MGHDK and SYGVNS. Trimming took off 2 bases at V and 2 bases at J, with 7 bases between the two ends. The length of the CDR3 is 14 residues. CDR3 in DNA: TGTGCCAGCAGTGAAGTCGGGACCTACAATGAGCAGTTCTTC. Its translation is CASSEVGTYNEQFF.

This clone occurred a few times. J is TRBJ2-7 and V is TRBV18, with a possible D match to TRBD1 (5 bases). Trimming removed 5 bases from V and 1 base from J, with 12 bases in between. CDR3 length equals 14 residues. Per the germline V gene, CDR1 is KGHSH and CDR2 is LQKENI. The CDR3 sequence is CASSATTESYEQYF. The CDR3 DNA sequence: TGTGCCAGCTCAGCAACGACAGAATCCTACGAGCAGTACTTC.

The chain couples TRBV11-2 to TRBJ2-7; a possible D gene is TRBD1 (6 bases). Trimming pared 1 base from V and 3 bases from J, leaving 16 bases between. In germline, CDR1 is SGHAT, CDR2 FQNNGV. The CDR3 extends over 16 amino acids. CDR3 protein: CASSLVGHPEVYEQYF. CDR3 nucleotide sequence: TGTGCCAGCAGCTTAGTGGGACACCCGGAAGTCTACGAGCAGTACTTC.

This clone was counted only a few times. The V call is TRBV29-1, the J call TRBJ2-5; 9 bases agree with TRBD2. This CDR3 region has 13 residues. The germline V gene has CDR1 SQVTM and CDR2 ANQGSEA. Losses at the gene ends were 6 bases for V and 3 bases for J; bases not matched to a gene: 5. CDR3 DNA: TGCAGCGTCGTAGCGGGAGAGGAAGAGACCCAGTACTTC. Its translation is CSVVAGEEETQYF.

The chain links TRBV2 to TRBJ2-6; possible D gene TRBD1, 5 bases. Deletions cut 3 bases from V and 4 bases from J, with 13 bases between. CDR1 SNHLY and CDR2 FYNNEI come from the germline V gene. This CDR3 comprises 16 residues. CDR3 region: CASSEAGLAGANVLTF. CDR3 nucleotides: TGTGCCAGCAGTGAGGCAGGGCTGGCGGGGGCCAACGTCCTGACTTTC.

The genes are TRBV6-5 and TRBJ2-6; D not certain. Germline CDR1 MNHEY, CDR2 SVGAGI. The CDR3 is 14 amino acids. The V end lost 6 bases, the J end lost 1 base, and 7 bases lay between the germline ends. CDR3 in DNA: TGTGCCAGCAGCAAGATATCTGGGGCCAACGTCCTGACTTTC. Translation gives CASSKISGANVLTF.

This clone was counted only a few times. The genes are TRBV7-2 and TRBJ1-1, with TRBD1 matching over 7 bases. Unmatched junction bases numbered 8, after V lost 6 bases and J lost 1 base. CDR1 is SGHTA and CDR2 is FQGNSA in the germline V gene. The CDR3 is 15 residues long. The CDR3 region has the DNA TGTGCCAGCAGAAGGGACAGTCAAAGGAACACTGAAGCTTTCTTT. Protein sequence: CASRRDSQRNTEAFF. Drawing the rest from reference TRBV7-2 and TRBJ1-1, the complete variable domain is GAGVSQSPSNKVTEKGKDVELRCDPISGHTALYWYRQSLGQGLEFLIYFQGNSAPDKSGLPSDRFSAERTGGSVSTLTIQRTQQEDSAVYLCASRRDSQRNTEAFFGQGTRLTVV.

In its sample, this clone was seen a few times. The V gene is TRBV5-6, the J gene TRBJ2-5; TRBD1 agrees at 9 bases. Germline trimming cut 6 bases from V and 4 bases from J; bases unmatched to any gene: 4. The CDR3 consists of 13 residues. Looked up from germline, CDR1 is SGHDT and CDR2 is YYEEEE. CDR3 loop: CASTRDRVETQYF. As DNA, the CDR3 is TGTGCCAGCACCCGGGACAGGGTAGAGACCCAGTACTTC.

This clone has only a few counts. This chain links TRBV11-2 with TRBJ1-4; 10 bases agree with TRBD1. Germline V gene lookup returns CDR1 SGHAT and CDR2 FQNNGV. This CDR3 region has 16 residues. V trimming: 1 base; J trimming: 7 bases; junction bases outside the gene matches: 6. The CDR3 sequence is CASSLGQGAPGEKLFF. The DNA of the CDR3 is TGTGCCAGCAGCTTAGGACAGGGGGCGCCGGGTGAAAAACTGTTTTTT.

This clone was counted ten times or more. This sequence joins TRBV4-2 and TRBJ1-2; no reliable D call. The CDR3 contains 14 residues. V was clipped by 4 bases and J by 5 bases, with 14 bases between them. Germline CDR1 reads LGHNA; CDR2 reads YNFKEQ. The CDR3 DNA is TGTGCCAGCAGCCCTAAGGGCGGTGAATATGGCTACACCTTC. Translated: CASSPKGGEYGYTF.

This clone was seen a few times. The rearrangement links TRBV11-2 to TRBJ2-2, with D uncertain. This CDR3 is 14 amino acids long. The V and J ends lost 6 bases and 3 bases respectively, with 11 bases between them. Per germline, CDR1 SGHAT and CDR2 FQNNGV. The DNA for the CDR3 is TGTGCCAGCAGTCTTAATGGGTACACCGGGGAGCTGTTTTTT. This codes for CASSLNGYTGELFF.

This rearrangement joins TRBV9 to TRBJ2-1, with TRBD2 matching over 9 bases. After removal of 6 bases from V and 6 bases from J, the junction contained 10 bases not matched to a gene. Germline values: CDR1 SGDLS, CDR2 YYNGEE. This CDR3 has 15 residues. The CDR3 protein is CASTPRLAVVNEQFF. The DNA for the CDR3 is TGTGCCAGCACGCCCCGACTAGCGGTCGTCAATGAGCAGTTCTTC.

A word on this clone: This sample includes further DNA sequences coding for the same CDR3. In nucleotides, the CDR3 is TGCGCCAGCAGCCAGCTAGCGGGAGAAGAGACCCAGTACTTC. It specifies CASSQLAGEETQYF. This chain joins TRBV4-3 and TRBJ2-5, with 10 bases lining up with TRBD2. In germline, CDR1 is LGHNA, CDR2 YSLEER. This CDR3 has 14 residues. The V and J ends lost 3 bases and 3 bases, in that order; junction bases with no gene match: 1.

This clone came up a few times. The chain recombines TRBV9 with TRBJ2-2, with 7 nucleotides matching TRBD1. Germline CDR1 is SGDLS and CDR2 is YYNGEE. With 6 bases clipped from V and 4 bases from J, the junction kept 3 bases outside the gene matches. This CDR3 has 13 residues. CDR3 DNA: TGTGCCAGCAACAGGGGACGCACCGGGGAGCTGTTTTTT. Encoded protein: CASNRGRTGELFF. The full variable domain, its missing parts supplied by reference TRBV9 and TRBJ2-2, is DSGVTQTPKHLITATGQRVTLRCSPRSGDLSVYWYQQSLDQGLQFLIQYYNGEERAKGNILERFSAQQFPDLHSELNLSSLELGDSALYFCASNRGRTGELFFGEGSRLTVL.

The CDR3 region is CASMEREVREQFF. CDR3 bases: TGCGCCAGCATGGAGCGGGAGGTTCGTGAGCAGTTCTTC. The gene calls are TRBV5-1 and TRBJ2-1; 9 bases are a match to TRBD2. Germline-derived CDR1 and CDR2 are SGHRS and YFSETQ. The ends lost 6 bases at V and 9 bases at J; junction bases unmatched: 7. The CDR3 is made up of 13 amino acids.

Regarding this clone: The same CDR3 arises from other DNA sequences in this sample as well. The V gene is TRBV9, the J gene TRBJ1-1; 10 bases line up with TRBD1. J was trimmed by 5 bases and V by 0 bases; bases with no gene match: 1. The CDR3 is 14 amino acids. Germline CDR1 is SGDLS and CDR2 is YYNGEE. CDR3 residues: CASSVEGQGTEAFF. In DNA form, the CDR3 reads TGTGCCAGCAGCGTAGAGGGACAGGGGACTGAAGCTTTCTTT.

A few counts support this clone. The chain joins TRBV18 to TRBJ2-5; 10 nucleotides agree with TRBD1. There are 17 residues in the CDR3. V shed 2 bases and J 5 bases; nucleotides not matched to a gene: 11. Germline CDR1 KGHSH, CDR2 LQKENI. CDR3 loop: CASSPSPLTGGYETQYF. The CDR3, as DNA: TGTGCCAGCTCACCATCACCGCTGACAGGGGGCTACGAGACCCAGTACTTC.

V is TRBV5-4 and J is TRBJ2-5, with 8 bases aligning to TRBD1. In germline, CDR1 is SGHNT, CDR2 YYREEE (reference sequence). V shed 4 bases and J 4 bases; nucleotides not matched to a gene: 3. The CDR3 extends over 13 amino acids. CDR3 coding DNA: TGTGCCAGCAGCCCCGACAGGGGAGAGACCCAGTACTTC. Translating it yields CASSPDRGETQYF.

The chain carries TRBV19 and TRBJ2-5; 12 bases align to TRBD2. This CDR3 comprises 17 residues. J was trimmed by 0 bases and V by 7 bases; bases with no gene match: 9. Germline CDR1 and CDR2: LNHDA and SQIVND (reference sequence). The CDR3 bases are TGTGCCAGTAAAGCGACTAGCGGGAGTCATTACCAAGAGACCCAGTACTTC. Translated, it gives CASKATSGSHYQETQYF.

Regarding this clone: A much larger clone sits a single nucleotide away, making a read error possible. The genes are TRBV7-2 and TRBJ2-1; 9 bases align to TRBD2. V lost 5 bases, J lost 3 bases, and 5 bases stayed unmatched. This CDR3 is 15 amino acids long. CDR1 and CDR2 from the germline V gene are SGHTA and FQGNSA. This CDR3 is CASSISGRRYNEQFF. CDR3 in DNA: TGTGCCAGCAGCATTAGCGGGAGACGCTACAATGAGCAGTTCTTC.